A selection of T cell receptor beta chains follows, all from one sample in a study of blood T cell repertoires in COVID-19. Data came from immunoSEQ multiplex PCR; TCRdb stores just in-frame clones and leaves some out. The data hold fewer than 500,000 clones, with roughly 86% observed a single time. The material sequenced was peripheral blood. These receptors were taken from a human donor with acute or convalescent COVID-19. The donor label of this sample is uncertain. CDR3s include the opening cysteine and the closing phenylalanine or tryptophan. A D gene is named only where the DNA matches it firmly. The listing skips clone size in some rows; elsewhere it reads once, few, many or a size class.

j_gene,abundance,v_gene,d_gene,CDR3nt,CDR3aa
TRBJ1-5,few,TRBV2,NA,TGTGCCAGCAGTGACAGGGAAGGCAATCAGCCCCAGCATTTT,CASSDREGNQPQHF
TRBJ2-5,NA,TRBV9,NA,TGTGCCAGCAGCGTAGGGGTCGGGGAGACCCAGTACTTC,CASSVGVGETQYF
TRBJ2-4,NA,TRBV2,TRBD1,TGTGCCAGCAGTGAGTGGGGACAGGGGCCGGACATTCAGTACTTC,CASSEWGQGPDIQYF
TRBJ1-6,NA,TRBV6-4,NA,TGTGCCAGCAGCGAGGGGGATTATGGTTCACCCCTCCACTTT,CASSEGDYGSPLHF
TRBJ2-7,NA,TRBV6-5,NA,TGTGCCAGCAGTTGGAGCGGGCAACCCGAGCAGTACTTC,CASSWSGQPEQYF
TRBJ2-2,NA,TRBV7-9,NA,TGTGCCAGCAGCTCGGTCGAGCTGTTTTTT,CASSSVELFF
TRBJ2-7,NA,TRBV28,TRBD1,TGTGCCAGCAGTTTTAACGGACAGGGGGCGCCGGGAGAGCAGTACTTC,CASSFNGQGAPGEQYF
TRBJ1-1,NA,TRBV11-2,NA,TGTGCCAGCAGCTTACGGGGGTTTGGCGTTGGGAACACTGAAGCTTTCTTT,CASSLRGFGVGNTEAFF
TRBJ1-4,NA,TRBV7-8,NA,TGTGCCAGCAGCCCAAGAAGGAGGGAGAATGAAAAACTGTTTTTT,CASSPRRRENEKLFF
TRBJ1-2,NA,TRBV5-6,NA,TGTGCCAGCGGAATAGGCCGACAAGGCGATGGCTACACCTTC,CASGIGRQGDGYTF
TRBJ1-4,NA,TRBV30,TRBD1,TGTGCCTGGATGGGGGACAGTATTACTGAAAAACTGTTTTTT,CAWMGDSITEKLFF
TRBJ2-2,NA,TRBV6-2/TRBV6-3,TRBD1,TGTGCCAGCAGCCCTGACAGGGGCCGGAACACCGGGGAGCTGTTTTTT,CASSPDRGRNTGELFF
TRBJ1-1,NA,TRBV18,NA,TGTGCCAGCTCACCCTATCTCGGGGGGAACACTGAAGCTTTCTTT,CASSPYLGGNTEAFF
TRBJ2-2,NA,TRBV29-1,TRBD1,TGCAGCGTTTATTTGTCGGACAGGGGGGCCGCCGGGGAGCTGTTTTTT,CSVYLSDRGAAGELFF
TRBJ1-4,NA,TRBV30,NA,TGTGCCTGGAGTGTCGTGGGGGGGCCGGGCGAAAAACTGTTTTTT,CAWSVVGGPGEKLFF
TRBJ2-2,NA,TRBV6-2/TRBV6-3,NA,TGTGCCAGCAGTTTCCTGAACGCGATCGGAGGGGCCGGGGAGCTGTTTTTT,CASSFLNAIGGAGELFF
TRBJ2-3,NA,TRBV18,TRBD1,TGTGCCAGCTCATCCCGCCTGGGACAGGGACTCACAGATACGCAGTATTTT,CASSSRLGQGLTDTQYF
TRBJ2-5,NA,TRBV30,NA,TGTGCCTGGAGTGTAGGCCAGGGTGAGACCCAGTACTTC,CAWSVGQGETQYF
TRBJ2-3,NA,TRBV4-2,TRBD2,TGTGCCAGCAGCCACCCCTCCGCGGGACTAGCGGGAGATACGCAGTATTTT,CASSHPSAGLAGDTQYF
TRBJ1-5,NA,TRBV18,NA,TGTGCCAGCTCAGAGCAGCGTAACTATCAGCCCCAGCATTTT,CASSEQRNYQPQHF
TRBJ1-5,NA,TRBV11-3,TRBD1,TGTGCCAGCAGCTTAGGGGACAGGGGTGAACCCCAGCCCCAGCATTTT,CASSLGDRGEPQPQHF
TRBJ1-1,NA,TRBV5-1,TRBD1,TGCGCCAGCAGTCCTGGGATACAGGGGGCGTTTGCGGCGACTGAAGCTTTCTTT,CASSPGIQGAFAATEAFF
TRBJ2-2,NA,TRBV19,TRBD2,TGTGCCAGTAGGGGATATGCTAGCGGAGCTGTCACCGGGGAGCTGTTTTTT,CASRGYASGAVTGELFF
TRBJ1-5,NA,TRBV6-6,NA,TGTGCCAGCAGTTACCTGGACAGAAATCAGCCCCAGCATTTT,CASSYLDRNQPQHF
TRBJ2-7,NA,TRBV18,NA,TGTGCCAGCTCACCACCGTCTCCCAGGGGCTACGAGCAGTACTTC,CASSPPSPRGYEQYF
TRBJ2-3,NA,TRBV5-1,TRBD2,TGCGCTAGCAGCTTGGCCCTGATAGCGGGGGATAGTGATACGCAGTATTTT,CASSLALIAGDSDTQYF
TRBJ1-1,NA,TRBV6-5,NA,TGTGCCAGCACTAACAGGGCTTGGAACACTGAAGCTTTCTTT,CASTNRAWNTEAFF
TRBJ2-1,NA,TRBV5-5,TRBD1,TGTGCCAGCAGCTTGTGGGCTGGGACAGGGGGTAATGAGCAGTTCTTC,CASSLWAGTGGNEQFF
TRBJ1-2,once,TRBV28,TRBD1,TGTGCCAGCAGTAGGGGACAGTTTGGCTACACCTTC,CASSRGQFGYTF
TRBJ1-5,NA,TRBV28,NA,TGTGCCAGCAGTTTCCCAACGATAAGTGGCGACAGACGCAATCAGCCCCAGCATTTT,CASSFPTISGDRRNQPQHF
TRBJ1-2,NA,TRBV3-1/TRBV3-2,TRBD1,TGTGCCAGCAGCCCGTGGGCCAGGGGGACGAACTATGGCTACACCTTC,CASSPWARGTNYGYTF
TRBJ1-6,NA,TRBV10-2,NA,TGCGCCAGCAGTGTTCAGGGGAATTCACCCCTCCACTTT,CASSVQGNSPLHF
TRBJ2-3,NA,TRBV14,TRBD2,TGTGCCAGCAGCCAAGTAAGACTAGCGGCCACAGATACGCAGTATTTT,CASSQVRLAATDTQYF
TRBJ1-2,NA,TRBV5-8,NA,TGTGCCAGCAGCTTGGCCAGATACTATGGCTACACCTTC,CASSLARYYGYTF
TRBJ1-1,NA,TRBV5-4,NA,TGTGCCAGCAGCTTACCCTACAGGGAAACTGAAGCTTTCTTT,CASSLPYRETEAFF
TRBJ2-2,few,TRBV11-2,NA,TGTGCCAGCAGCTTAGATGCCCGCACTACCGGGGAGCTGTTTTTT,CASSLDARTTGELFF
TRBJ2-7,NA,TRBV4-1,NA,TGCGCCAGCAGCCAAGAAGGGACTTCCCCAACCTACGAGCAGTACTTC,CASSQEGTSPTYEQYF
TRBJ2-1,few,TRBV19,NA,TGTGCCAGTAGTATCAGGGAAGGTGTGGGGCAGTTCTTC,CASSIREGVGQFF
TRBJ1-2,NA,TRBV29-1,TRBD1,TGCAGCGTGACAGGGGGAAGTGGCTACACCTTC,CSVTGGSGYTF
TRBJ2-7,NA,TRBV5-1,TRBD2,TGCGCCAGCAGACCCGGGACTAGCGGGACCCACGAGCAGTACTTC,CASRPGTSGTHEQYF
TRBJ2-1,NA,TRBV7-2,TRBD2,TGTGCCAGCAGCTTGGGGACTAGCGGGAGGGTAGGGTCTGAGCAGTTCTTC,CASSLGTSGRVGSEQFF
TRBJ2-1,NA,TRBV7-6,NA,TGTGCCAGCAGCTCGCGGACACCCTCCTACAATGAGCAGTTCTTC,CASSSRTPSYNEQFF
TRBJ1-1,NA,TRBV2,NA,TGTGCCAGCAGTACTACGAACACTGAAGCTTTCTTT,CASSTTNTEAFF
TRBJ2-3,once,TRBV20-1,NA,TGCAGTGCTAGTCTGCTACCCACAGATACGCAGTATTTT,CSASLLPTDTQYF
TRBJ2-7,NA,TRBV27,NA,TGTGCCAGCATCTCTGGCACTACCTACGAGCAGTACTTC,CASISGTTYEQYF
TRBJ1-4,once,TRBV18,TRBD1,TGTGCCAGTCAACCGGGACAGGGAATCGAAAAACTGTTTTTT,CASQPGQGIEKLFF
TRBJ2-3,NA,TRBV6-5,NA,TGTGCCAGCACTAGTCCCCACGATACGCAGTATTTT,CASTSPHDTQYF
TRBJ1-2,NA,TRBV6-6,NA,TGTGCCAGCAGTTACTCCCTCTATGGCTACACCTTC,CASSYSLYGYTF
TRBJ2-7,NA,TRBV29-1,TRBD1,TGCAGCGTCGAGTTACCGGGACAGTCCTTCTACGAGCAGTACTTC,CSVELPGQSFYEQYF
TRBJ1-1,NA,TRBV6-5,TRBD1,TGTGCCAGCACCCTAGAGGGACAGAGAAAAGCTTTCTTT,CASTLEGQRKAFF
TRBJ2-1,NA,TRBV7-2,NA,TGTGCCAGCAGCTTAGGACAGGTCGGTGAGCAGTTCTTC,CASSLGQVGEQFF
TRBJ1-5,NA,TRBV27,TRBD1,TGTGCCAGCAGCAGACAGGGGTATAATCAGCCCCAGCATTTT,CASSRQGYNQPQHF
TRBJ2-2,NA,TRBV28,TRBD1,TGTGCCAGCAGCACGACCGGGACAGGGGGCCACGGGGAGCTGTTTTTT,CASSTTGTGGHGELFF
TRBJ2-1,NA,TRBV27,NA,TGTGCCAGCAGTTTATTATACGGGAGTGGTTACAATGAGCAGTTCTTC,CASSLLYGSGYNEQFF
TRBJ2-1,NA,TRBV11-3,TRBD2,TGTGCCAGCAGCTCGAAACCCCTGGGACTAGCGGGAGTTATCGATGAGCAGTTCTTC,CASSSKPLGLAGVIDEQFF
TRBJ1-5,NA,TRBV4-2,NA,TGTGCCAGCAGCCAAGGGGAGCAGGGCAATCAGCCCCAGCATTTT,CASSQGEQGNQPQHF
TRBJ2-6,NA,TRBV28,NA,TGTGCCGCACTGTCTGGGGCCAACGTCCTGACTTTC,CAALSGANVLTF
TRBJ2-5,NA,TRBV29-1,NA,TGCAGCGTTGAAGAACCCGGACTGGCCGAGACCCAGTACTTC,CSVEEPGLAETQYF
TRBJ1-1,NA,TRBV12-3/TRBV12-4,NA,TGTGCCAGCAGTTTTATGGGGAGCACTGAAGCTTTCTTT,CASSFMGSTEAFF